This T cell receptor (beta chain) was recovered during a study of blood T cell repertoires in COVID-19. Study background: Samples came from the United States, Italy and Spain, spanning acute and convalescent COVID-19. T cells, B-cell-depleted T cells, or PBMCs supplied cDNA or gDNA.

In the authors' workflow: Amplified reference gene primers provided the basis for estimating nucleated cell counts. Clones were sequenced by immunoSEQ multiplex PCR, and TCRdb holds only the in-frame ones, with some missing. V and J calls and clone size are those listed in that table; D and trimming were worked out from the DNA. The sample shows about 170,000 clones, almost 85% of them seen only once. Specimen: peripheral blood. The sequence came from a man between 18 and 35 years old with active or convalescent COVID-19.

CDR3 DNA: TGTGCCAGCAGCGTAGCTCGGGAGTTTAATTCACCCCTCCACTTT. Translated: CASSVAREFNSPLHF. This rearrangement joins TRBV9 to TRBJ1-6, with D unresolved. Trimming pared 0 bases from V and 6 bases from J, leaving 10 bases between. The CDR3 is made up of 15 amino acids. CDR1 SGDLS and CDR2 YYNGEE come from the germline V gene.